The clone carrying this T cell receptor beta chain was recorded many times. Antigen specificity is unknown. These data originate in a study of Graves' ophthalmopathy and Graves' hyperthyroidism. Study-level points and caveats: Blood also held most thyroid clonotypes expanded above 0.001 frequency.

Germline trimming cut 5 bases from V and 1 base from J; bases unmatched to any gene: 5. The CDR3 consists of 14 residues. The germline CDR1 and CDR2 sequences are SGHTS and YDEGEE. RNA transcripts were the template, and TCR beta CDR3 regions were amplified from them. HTBI primers served in a first-round RT-PCR, which a second-round multiplex PCR followed. One entry per CDR3 protein, called by TCRdb with MiXCR from the multiplex PCR reads. The sample holds about 550,000 distinct CDR3 sequences; less than 45% are singletons and the top ten take about 4%. The clonotype comes from an adult man with Graves' hyperthyroidism. The sequencing input was peripheral blood or thyroid tissue (not recorded which). This rearrangement joins TRBV5-8 to TRBJ2-5; TRBD1 matches at 7 bases. The CDR3 spells CASSSDRSQETQYF. Here the CDR3 DNA reads TGTGCCAGCAGTTCGGACAGGAGCCAAGAGACCCAGTACTTC.